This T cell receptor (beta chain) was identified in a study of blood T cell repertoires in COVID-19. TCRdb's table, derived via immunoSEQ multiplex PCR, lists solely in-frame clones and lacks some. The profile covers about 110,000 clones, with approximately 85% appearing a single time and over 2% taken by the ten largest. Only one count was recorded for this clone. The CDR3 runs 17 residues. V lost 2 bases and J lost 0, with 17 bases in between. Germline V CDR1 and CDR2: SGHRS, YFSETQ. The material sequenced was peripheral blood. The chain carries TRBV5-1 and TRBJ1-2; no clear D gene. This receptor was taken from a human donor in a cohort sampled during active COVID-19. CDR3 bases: TGCGCCAGCAGCTTCAGTATCGAAACCCTTACTAACTATGGCTACACCTTC. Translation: CASSFSIETLTNYGYTF.